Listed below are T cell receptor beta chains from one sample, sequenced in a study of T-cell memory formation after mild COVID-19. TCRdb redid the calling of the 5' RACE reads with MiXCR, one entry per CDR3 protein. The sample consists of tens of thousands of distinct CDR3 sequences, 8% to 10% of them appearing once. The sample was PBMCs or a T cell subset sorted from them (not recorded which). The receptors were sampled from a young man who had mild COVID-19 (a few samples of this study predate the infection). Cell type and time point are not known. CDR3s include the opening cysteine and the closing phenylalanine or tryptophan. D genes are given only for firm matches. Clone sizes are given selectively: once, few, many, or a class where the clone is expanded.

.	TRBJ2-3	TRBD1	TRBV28	CASSLGTGWDTQYF	TGTGCCAGCAGTCTCGGGACAGGGTGGGATACGCAGTATTTT
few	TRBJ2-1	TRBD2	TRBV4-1	CASSLLAGGLTSSYNEQFF	TGCGCCAGCAGCCTGCTAGCGGGGGGACTGACGAGCTCCTACAATGAGCAGTTCTTC
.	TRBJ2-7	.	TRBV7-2	CASSSSYSVSKYF	TGTGCCAGCAGCTCGTCCTATTCCGTAAGCAAGTACTTC
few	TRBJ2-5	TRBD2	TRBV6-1	CASSGGSLAGQETQYF	TGTGCCAGCAGTGGAGGGTCTCTAGCGGGGCAAGAGACCCAGTACTTC
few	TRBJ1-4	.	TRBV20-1	CSARDLGEKLFF	TGCAGTGCTAGAGATCTGGGTGAAAAACTGTTTTTT
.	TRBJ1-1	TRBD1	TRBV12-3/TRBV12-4	CASSRPRDSDMNTEAFF	TGTGCCAGCAGCCGTCCCCGGGACAGTGATATGAACACTGAAGCTTTCTTT
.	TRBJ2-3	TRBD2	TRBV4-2	CASSVGLAGFTDTQYF	TGTGCCAGCAGCGTGGGACTAGCGGGGTTCACAGATACGCAGTATTTT
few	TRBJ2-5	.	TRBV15	CATSRDTVQETQYF	TGTGCCACCAGCAGAGATACGGTCCAAGAGACCCAGTACTTC
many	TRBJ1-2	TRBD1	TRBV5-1	CASSVGTANYGYTF	TGCGCCAGCAGCGTCGGGACAGCTAACTATGGCTACACCTTC
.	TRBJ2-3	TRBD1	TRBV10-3	CAINPTGNPTDTQYF	TGTGCCATAAACCCGACAGGGAACCCCACAGATACGCAGTATTTT
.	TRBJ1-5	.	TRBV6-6	CASSYLTGNQPQHF	TGTGCCAGCAGTTATCTTACGGGCAATCAGCCCCAGCATTTT
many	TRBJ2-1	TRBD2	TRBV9	CASSLSGGPYNEQFF	TGTGCCAGCAGCCTTAGCGGGGGTCCCTACAATGAGCAGTTCTTC
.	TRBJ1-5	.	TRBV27	CASSPNGQISNQPQHF	TGTGCCAGCAGTCCGAACGGACAGATTAGCAATCAGCCCCAGCATTTT
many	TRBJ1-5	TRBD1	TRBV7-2	CASSLTGEQPQHF	TGTGCCAGCAGCTTGACAGGGGAACAGCCCCAGCATTTT
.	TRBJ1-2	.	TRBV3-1	CASSQSPSGYTF	TGTGCCAGCAGCCAAAGTCCCTCTGGCTACACCTTC
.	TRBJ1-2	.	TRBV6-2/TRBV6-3	CASSLQATYGYTF	TGTGCCAGCAGTTTACAGGCTACGTATGGCTACACCTTC
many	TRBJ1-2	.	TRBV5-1	CASSPETDYGYTF	TGCGCCAGCAGCCCCGAGACGGACTATGGCTACACCTTC
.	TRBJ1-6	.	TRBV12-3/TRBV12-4	CASSRDFTNSPLHF	TGTGCCAGCAGTCGGGACTTCACTAATTCACCCCTCCACTTT
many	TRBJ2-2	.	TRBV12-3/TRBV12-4	CASSFTISGELFF	TGTGCCAGCAGTTTCACCATTTCCGGGGAGCTGTTTTTT
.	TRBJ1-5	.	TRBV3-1	CASSQGGSQPQHF	TGTGCCAGCAGCCAAGGTGGGAGTCAGCCCCAGCATTTT
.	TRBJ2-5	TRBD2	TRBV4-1	CASRREGLSQETQYF	TGCGCCAGCAGGAGGGAGGGTTTGAGCCAAGAGACCCAGTACTTC
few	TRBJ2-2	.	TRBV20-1	CSARDWMGAGELFF	TGCAGTGCTAGAGATTGGATGGGAGCCGGGGAGCTGTTTTTT
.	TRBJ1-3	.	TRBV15	CATSSPGKSGNTIYF	TGTGCCACCAGCAGCCCCGGGAAGTCTGGAAACACCATATATTTT
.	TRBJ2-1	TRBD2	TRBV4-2	CASSQGLAGDNEQFF	TGTGCCAGCAGCCAAGGTCTAGCGGGGGACAATGAGCAGTTCTTC
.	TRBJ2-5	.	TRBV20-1	CSARDSNKETQYF	TGCAGTGCTAGGGACAGTAACAAAGAGACCCAGTACTTC
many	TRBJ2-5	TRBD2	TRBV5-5	CASSLATSGGAGETQYF	TGTGCCAGCAGCTTGGCAACTAGCGGGGGGGCAGGAGAGACCCAGTACTTC
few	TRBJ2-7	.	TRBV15	CATSRDPTHEQYF	TGTGCCACCAGCAGAGATCCGACGCACGAGCAGTACTTC
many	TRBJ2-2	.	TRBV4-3	CASSYDFGGRGSGELFF	TGCGCCAGCAGCTATGACTTCGGGGGCCGGGGGTCCGGGGAGCTGTTTTTT
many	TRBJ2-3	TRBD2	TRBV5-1	CASSPGLAADTQYF	TGCGCCAGCAGCCCGGGACTAGCAGCAGATACGCAGTATTTT
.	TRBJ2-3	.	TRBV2	CATSPGPGTQYF	TGTGCCACCAGCCCAGGACCGGGTACGCAGTATTTT
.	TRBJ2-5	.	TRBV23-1	CASSHPSWGNF	TGCGCCAGCAGTCACCCCTCCTGGGGGAACTTC
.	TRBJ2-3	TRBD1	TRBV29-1	CSVAPGQTQADTQYF	TGCAGCGTCGCCCCGGGACAGACACAGGCAGATACGCAGTATTTT
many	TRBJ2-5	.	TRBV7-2	CASSLMYSETQYF	TGTGCCAGCAGCTTGATGTACTCGGAGACCCAGTACTTC
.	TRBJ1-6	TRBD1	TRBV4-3	CASSQLQGNNSPLHF	TGCGCCAGCAGCCAATTACAGGGGAATAATTCACCCCTCCACTTT
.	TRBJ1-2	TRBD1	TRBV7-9	CASRLEQGPYGYTF	TGTGCCAGCAGACTTGAACAGGGGCCCTATGGCTACACCTTC
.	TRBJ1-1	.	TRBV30	CAWSLGAEAFF	TGTGCCTGGAGTCTAGGGGCTGAAGCTTTCTTT
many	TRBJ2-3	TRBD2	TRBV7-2	CASSFQPGLAYTDTQYF	TGTGCCAGCAGCTTTCAACCGGGACTAGCCTACACAGATACGCAGTATTTT
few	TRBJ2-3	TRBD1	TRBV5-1	CASSPDRGWDTQYF	TGCGCCAGCAGCCCGGACAGGGGCTGGGATACGCAGTATTTT
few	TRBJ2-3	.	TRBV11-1	CASSLVDTDTQYF	TGTGCCAGCAGCTTAGTCGACACAGATACGCAGTATTTT
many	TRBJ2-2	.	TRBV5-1	CASSTNTGELFF	TGCGCCAGTTCGACGAACACCGGGGAGCTGTTTTTT
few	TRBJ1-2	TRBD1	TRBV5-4	CASSFGQGDGYTF	TGTGCCAGCAGCTTCGGACAGGGGGACGGCTACACCTTC
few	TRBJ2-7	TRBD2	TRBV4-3	CASSQVAGGPIEQYF	TGCGCCAGCAGCCAAGTGGCGGGGGGGCCGATCGAGCAGTACTTC
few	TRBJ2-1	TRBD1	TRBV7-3	CASSLLQGAFYEQFF	TGTGCCAGCAGCTTATTACAGGGGGCTTTTTATGAGCAGTTCTTC
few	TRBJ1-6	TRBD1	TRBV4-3	CASSPVRGPNSPLHF	TGCGCCAGCAGCCCGGTGAGGGGGCCGAATTCACCCCTCCACTTT
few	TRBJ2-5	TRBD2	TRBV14	CASSQGSLAVQETQYF	TGTGCCAGCAGCCAAGGTTCCCTAGCGGTCCAAGAGACCCAGTACTTC
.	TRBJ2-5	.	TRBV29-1	CSAVGGYETQYF	TGCAGCGCCGTGGGGGGCTATGAGACCCAGTACTTC
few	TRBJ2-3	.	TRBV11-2	CASRVEGTRGSDTQYF	TGTGCCAGCAGGGTAGAGGGGACACGGGGGTCAGATACGCAGTATTTT
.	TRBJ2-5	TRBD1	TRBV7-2	CASSFGQGEKTQYF	TGTGCCAGCAGCTTCGGACAGGGAGAAAAGACCCAGTACTTC
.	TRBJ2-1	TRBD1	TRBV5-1	CASSQQGNYNEQFF	TGCGCCAGCAGTCAACAGGGGAACTACAATGAGCAGTTCTTC
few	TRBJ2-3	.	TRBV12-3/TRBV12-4	CASSFSSVPDTQYF	TGTGCCAGCAGTTTTTCTAGCGTGCCAGATACGCAGTATTTT
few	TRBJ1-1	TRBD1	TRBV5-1	CASSPGTANTEAFF	TGCGCCAGCAGCCCCGGGACAGCCAACACTGAAGCTTTCTTT
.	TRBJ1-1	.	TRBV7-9	CASSLDRSNTEAFF	TGTGCCAGCAGCCTTGACAGATCAAACACTGAAGCTTTCTTT
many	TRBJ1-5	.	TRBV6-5	CASSRRRNSNQPQHF	TGTGCCAGCAGCCGTCGACGAAATAGCAATCAGCCCCAGCATTTT
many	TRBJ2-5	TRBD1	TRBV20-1	CSARTGRETQYF	TGCAGTGCTCGGACAGGGCGAGAGACCCAGTACTTC